The 3 T cell receptor beta chains reported below all come from one sample, sequenced in a study of T cell repertoires in cytomegalovirus infection. The antigens these receptors bind are not known. TCRdb reprocessed the reads via MiXCR and lists one record per CDR3 protein. The table records 60,000 to 75,000 distinct CDR3 sequences, approximately 22% of them present only once. The sample comprised PBMCs, sequenced either directly or after in vitro stimulation (not recorded which). Receptors were obtained from a human donor in good health (CMV status not recorded). Some clones in this sample may be carry-over from other donors' samples.

The chain's CDR3 is CASSQDKRSTDTQYF. The CDR3 DNA reads TGTGCCAGCAGCCAAGATAAGCGTAGCACAGATACGCAGTATTTT. V is TRBV14 and J is TRBJ2-3; no clear D. Trimming stripped 0 bases from V and 0 bases from J, with 7 bases between. Germline-derived CDR1 and CDR2 are SGHDN and FVKESK. The CDR3 has 15 amino acids.

This clonotype has only a few counts. The chain recombines TRBV4-1 with TRBJ2-5; 7 bases fit TRBD2. This CDR3 is 15 amino acids long. The V and J ends lost 1 base and 6 bases, in that order; junction bases with no gene match: 8. Per the germline V gene, CDR1 is MGHRA and CDR2 is YSYEKL. The CDR3 spells CASSQGTGGRKTQYF. CDR3 DNA sequence: TGCGCCAGCAGCCAAGGGACGGGCGGGAGAAAGACCCAGTACTTC.

The rearrangement joins TRBV5-4 to TRBJ2-2; TRBD2 agrees at 11 bases. The CDR3 runs 15 residues. V shed 5 bases and J 5 bases; nucleotides not matched to a gene: 5. The V gene's germline CDR1 is SGHNT and CDR2 YYREEE (reference sequence). The CDR3 sequence is CASSQTSGITGELFF. In nucleotides, the CDR3 is TGTGCCAGCAGTCAGACTAGCGGGATAACCGGGGAGCTGTTTTTT.